Each of the 20 T cell receptor beta chains below was sequenced from the same sample in a study of technical replicates of blood from a few donors. Here immunoSEQ multiplex PCR was the method, and the copy in TCRdb shows in-frame clones only, minus some. In the table there are around 53,000 clones, about 93% of which are singletons. Sequencing was performed on PBMCs. Source of these receptors: a human donor in good health. Some clones in this sample may be carry-over from other donors' samples.

This clone appeared once. The genes are TRBV5-6 and TRBJ2-5, with D perhaps TRBD1 (5 bases). Trimming took off 3 bases at V and 4 bases at J, with 13 bases between the two ends. The CDR3 is 14 amino acids. Per germline, CDR1 SGHDT and CDR2 YYEEEE. CDR3 in amino acids: CASSSPKGLETQYF. CDR3 in DNA: TGTGCCAGCAGCTCCCCCAAGGGGTTAGAGACCCAGTACTTC.

The V call is TRBV20-1, the J call TRBJ2-7; no reliable D call. V was trimmed by 5 bases and J by 6 bases, leaving 8 bases between them. CDR3 length equals 10 residues. Per germline, CDR1 DFQATT and CDR2 SNEGSKA (reference sequence). The CDR3 DNA sequence: TGCAGTGCTTTGGGCGTCGAGCAGTACTTC. It is translated as CSALGVEQYF.

The J gene is TRBJ1-1, the V gene TRBV7-2; possibly TRBD1 for D (6 bases). The CDR3 is 14 residues long. V dropped 2 bases and J dropped 1 base, with 8 bases sitting between them. Germline values: CDR1 SGHTA, CDR2 FQGNSA. The CDR3 region is CASSLLGQNTEAFF. CDR3 bases: TGTGCCAGCAGCTTATTGGGACAGAACACTGAAGCTTTCTTT.

The rearrangement links TRBV7-9 to TRBJ2-5, with D perhaps matching TRBD2 (6 bases). V was clipped by 5 bases and J by 5 bases, with 12 bases between them. Germline lookup yields CDR1 SEHNR and CDR2 FQNEAQ (reference sequence). The CDR3 is made up of 13 amino acids. The CDR3 sequence is CASSLIGGETQYF. CDR3 sequence (DNA): TGTGCCAGCAGCCTCATTGGAGGGGAGACCCAGTACTTC.

This chain uses TRBV2 with TRBJ2-7; unclear D gene. This CDR3 contains 16 residues. Trimming took 7 bases from V and 5 from J, leaving 24 bases between them. In germline, CDR1 is SNHLY, CDR2 FYNNEI. The chain's CDR3 is CASKTLSGPPSNEQYF. The CDR3 bases are TGTGCCAGCAAAACTCTTTCTGGGCCTCCAAGTAACGAGCAGTACTTC.

In DNA, the CDR3 is TGTGCCAGCAGTTTGAGCGGGGGGCAACAAGAGACCCAGTACTTC. The encoded protein is CASSLSGGQQETQYF. The chain joins TRBV6-5 to TRBJ2-5; TRBD2 matches at 9 bases. This CDR3 comprises 15 residues. The V gene end was trimmed by 4 bases and the J gene end by 2 bases; junction bases not matched to a gene: 5. Per the germline V gene, CDR1 is MNHEY and CDR2 is SVGAGI.

V usage is TRBV6-5 and J usage is TRBJ2-2, with 12 bases identical to TRBD2. The CDR3 sequence is 15 residues long. Trimming cost V 10 bases and J 4 bases; bases outside gene matches: 7. Germline lookup yields CDR1 MNHEY and CDR2 SVGAGI. DNA for the CDR3: TGTGCCACCATACGGACTAGCGGGACCACCGGGGAGCTGTTTTTT. It codes for CATIRTSGTTGELFF.

The sample holds a few counts of this clone. CDR3 in DNA: TGTGCCAGCAGTGAAAGGAGCGGGGGAAACACCGGGGAGCTGTTTTTT. This codes for CASSERSGGNTGELFF. The chain uses TRBV2 and TRBJ2-2; 8 bases are a match to TRBD2. Germline V CDR1 and CDR2: SNHLY, FYNNEI. The CDR3 is made up of 16 amino acids. With 2 bases clipped from V and 2 bases from J, the junction kept 4 bases outside the gene matches.

The chain has TRBV9 and TRBJ2-1; 11 bases agree with TRBD2. The V segment lost 3 bases and the J segment 6 bases; nucleotides outside the gene matches: 11. From germline, CDR1 is SGDLS and CDR2 YYNGEE. The CDR3 has 17 residues. In DNA form, the CDR3 reads TGTGCCAGCAGCGAAAGACTAGCGGGGCCCATTCCCAATGAGCAGTTCTTC. It specifies CASSERLAGPIPNEQFF. Drawing the rest from reference TRBV9 and TRBJ2-1, the complete variable domain is DSGVTQTPKHLITATGQRVTLRCSPRSGDLSVYWYQQSLDQGLQFLIQYYNGEERAKGNILERFSAQQFPDLHSELNLSSLELGDSALYFCASSERLAGPIPNEQFFGPGTRLTVL.

Here the CDR3 reads CASSSGQNYGYTF. In DNA, the CDR3 is TGTGCCAGCAGTTCGGGACAGAACTATGGCTACACCTTC. The rearrangement links TRBV6-5 to TRBJ1-2; 7 bases map to TRBD1. Germline CDR1 reads MNHEY; CDR2 reads SVGAGI. The J segment lost 2 bases and the V segment lost 4 bases, leaving 1 base of the junction unmatched. This CDR3 region has 13 residues.

V and J are TRBV6-6 and TRBJ1-2; D may be TRBD1 (5 bases). The CDR3 is 12 residues long. Trimming cost V 4 bases and J 8 bases, with 11 bases left between them. The germline gives CDR1 MNHNY, CDR2 SVGAGI (reference sequence). CDR3 region: CASSFRGGGYTF. CDR3 bases: TGTGCCAGCAGTTTCCGGGGGGGAGGCTACACCTTC.

The count of this clone is one. V and J are TRBV27 and TRBJ2-7, with D perhaps TRBD2 (6 bases). Germline lookup yields CDR1 MNHEY and CDR2 SMNVEV (reference sequence). With 5 bases removed from V and 3 bases from J, the gap between germline ends came to 11 bases. This CDR3 has 13 residues. The CDR3 DNA reads as TGTGCCAGCAGTCTCGGGAGCAACTACGAGCAGTACTTC. It encodes CASSLGSNYEQYF.

The chain employs TRBV5-4 and TRBJ2-7; TRBD1 agrees at 8 bases. CDR1 is SGHNT and CDR2 is YYREEE in the germline V gene (reference sequence). The CDR3 is 12 residues long. V dropped 5 bases and J dropped 5; count of bases not matched to a gene: 3. CDR3 loop: CASRGTGDEQYF. CDR3 in DNA: TGTGCCAGCAGGGGGACAGGAGACGAGCAGTACTTC. The entire variable domain, with the rest obtained from reference TRBV5-4 and TRBJ2-7, is as follows: ETGVTQSPTHLIKTRGQQVTLRCSSQSGHNTVSWYQQALGQGPQFIFQYYREEENGRGNFPPRFSGLQFPNYSSELNVNALELDDSALYLCASRGTGDEQYFGPGTRLTVT.

The chain uses TRBV30 and TRBJ2-2; D not resolved. V was trimmed by 7 bases and J by 4 bases, leaving 19 bases between them. Per germline, CDR1 GTSNPN and CDR2 SVGIG (reference sequence). This CDR3 is built from 15 residues. CDR3 DNA: TGTGCCTTCATCCCGGCGATTACGGGCACCGGGGAGCTGTTTTTT. Translating it yields CAFIPAITGTGELFF.

The chain links TRBV2 to TRBJ2-7; D perhaps matches TRBD1 (6 bases). The germline V gene encodes CDR1 SNHLY and CDR2 FYNNEI. Trimming pared 6 bases from V and 0 bases from J, leaving 15 bases between. The CDR3 runs to 15 residues. Here the CDR3 DNA reads TGTGCCAGCAGGGGTTGGGACACTAACTCCTACGAGCAGTACTTC. Translation: CASRGWDTNSYEQYF.

This clone is a singleton in its sample. This chain joins TRBV14 and TRBJ2-5; perhaps TRBD1 as D (5 bases). V was shortened by 3 bases and J by 3 bases, with 5 bases between the two germline ends. Germline loops: CDR1 SGHDN, CDR2 FVKESK. CDR3 length: 12 amino acids. CDR3 sequence reads: CASSQTEETQYF. CDR3 nucleotide sequence: TGTGCCAGCAGCCAGACAGAAGAGACCCAGTACTTC. Together with reference TRBV14 and TRBJ2-5, the CDR3 gives the full variable domain: EAGVTQFPSHSVIEKGQTVTLRCDPISGHDNLYWYRRVMGKEIKFLLHFVKESKQDESGMPNNRFLAERTGGTYSTLKVQPAELEDSGVYFCASSQTEETQYFGPGTRLLVL.

The chain couples TRBV12-5 to TRBJ1-6; 8 bases map to TRBD1. J lost 9 bases, V lost 0 bases, and 7 bases had no gene match. Germline loops: CDR1 LGHNT, CDR2 FRNRAP. The length of the CDR3 is 16 residues. DNA of the CDR3: TGTGCTAGTGGTTTGGTAAGCGGCAGGGGGCTTTCACCCCTCCACTTT. It encodes CASGLVSGRGLSPLHF.

The chain couples TRBV7-2 to TRBJ2-3; 8 bases are a match to TRBD2. The trim removed 2 bases at V and 6 bases at J, leaving 10 bases unmatched. The CDR3 is 16 residues long. The germline V gene has CDR1 SGHTA and CDR2 FQGNSA. CDR3 nucleotides: TGTGCCAGCAGCTTAAGAATCGGGGGGGGCATCGATACGCAGTATTTT. This codes for CASSLRIGGGIDTQYF.

This chain joins TRBV12-5 and TRBJ1-3, with 8 bases that match TRBD1. After removal of 1 base from V and 4 bases from J, the junction contained 9 bases not matched to a gene. This CDR3 comprises 17 residues. Germline CDR1 and CDR2: LGHNT and FRNRAP. CDR3 in amino acids: CASGLATGASTGNTIYF. The CDR3, as DNA: TGTGCTAGTGGTTTGGCGACAGGGGCATCGACGGGAAACACCATATATTTT.

This chain uses TRBV27 with TRBJ2-7; D gene unclear. Per germline, CDR1 MNHEY and CDR2 SMNVEV (reference sequence). Trimming pared 4 bases from V and 3 bases from J, leaving 10 bases between. The CDR3 has 13 amino acids. The CDR3 nucleotides are TGTGCCAGCAGTTGGCAAGGAGACTACGAGCAGTACTTC. Translating gives CASSWQGDYEQYF.